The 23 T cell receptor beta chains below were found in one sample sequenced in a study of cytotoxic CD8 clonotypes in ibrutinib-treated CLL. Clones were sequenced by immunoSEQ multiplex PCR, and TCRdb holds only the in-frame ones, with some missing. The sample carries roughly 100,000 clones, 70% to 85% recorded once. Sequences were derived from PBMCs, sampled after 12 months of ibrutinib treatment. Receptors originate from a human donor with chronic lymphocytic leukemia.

This chain's CDR3 is CASSLIPRTSGRNTDTQYF. The CDR3 bases are TGTGCCAGCAGCTTAATCCCCAGGACTAGCGGGAGAAACACAGATACGCAGTATTTT. V and J are TRBV7-3 and TRBJ2-3, with 13 positions matching TRBD2. Germline assignment: CDR1 SGHTA and CDR2 FQGTGA. This CDR3 is built from 19 residues. V was clipped by 1 base and J by 2 bases; unmatched bases: 9.

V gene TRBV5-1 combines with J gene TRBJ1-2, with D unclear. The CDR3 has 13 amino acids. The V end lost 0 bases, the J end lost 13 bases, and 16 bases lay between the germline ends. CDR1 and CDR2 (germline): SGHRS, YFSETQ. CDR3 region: CASSLGEGVGVTF. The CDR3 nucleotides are TGCGCCAGCAGCTTGGGAGAGGGCGTTGGTGTCACCTTC.

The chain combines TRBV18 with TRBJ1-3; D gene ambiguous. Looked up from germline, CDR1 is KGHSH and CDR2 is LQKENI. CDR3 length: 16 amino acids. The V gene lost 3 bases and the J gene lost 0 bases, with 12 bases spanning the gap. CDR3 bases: TGTGCCAGCTCACCGTCAGCCGTGGGCTCTGGAAACACCATATATTTT. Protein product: CASSPSAVGSGNTIYF.

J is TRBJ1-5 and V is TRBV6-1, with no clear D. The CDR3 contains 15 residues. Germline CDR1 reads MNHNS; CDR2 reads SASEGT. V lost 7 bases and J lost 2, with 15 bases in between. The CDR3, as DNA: TGTGCCAGCACCACCCTGCTTGGGGGCAATCAGCCCCAGCATTTT. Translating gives CASTTLLGGNQPQHF.

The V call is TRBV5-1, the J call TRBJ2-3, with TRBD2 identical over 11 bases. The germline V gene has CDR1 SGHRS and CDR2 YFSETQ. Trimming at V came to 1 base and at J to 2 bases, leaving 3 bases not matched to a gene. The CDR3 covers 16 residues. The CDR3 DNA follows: TGCGCCAGCAGCTTGACTAGCGGGGGACTCACAGATACGCAGTATTTT. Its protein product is CASSLTSGGLTDTQYF.

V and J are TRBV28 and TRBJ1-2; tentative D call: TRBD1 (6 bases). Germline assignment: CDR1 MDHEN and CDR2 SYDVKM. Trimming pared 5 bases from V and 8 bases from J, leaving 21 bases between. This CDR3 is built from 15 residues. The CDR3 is CASSPYGPQRGGYTF. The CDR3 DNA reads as TGTGCCAGCAGTCCCTACGGTCCGCAAAGGGGGGGCTACACCTTC.

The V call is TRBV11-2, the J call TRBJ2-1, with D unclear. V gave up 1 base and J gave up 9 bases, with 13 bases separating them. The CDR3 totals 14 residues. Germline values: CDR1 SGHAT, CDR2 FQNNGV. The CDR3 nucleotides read TGTGCCAGCAGCTTAGGGGGTCTGATCGGTGAGCAGTTCTTC. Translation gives CASSLGGLIGEQFF.

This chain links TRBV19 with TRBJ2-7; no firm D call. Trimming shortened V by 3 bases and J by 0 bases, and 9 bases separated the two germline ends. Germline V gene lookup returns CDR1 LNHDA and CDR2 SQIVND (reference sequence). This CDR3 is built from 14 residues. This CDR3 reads CASSIWVGSYEQYF. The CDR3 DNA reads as TGTGCCAGTAGTATCTGGGTGGGCTCCTACGAGCAGTACTTC.

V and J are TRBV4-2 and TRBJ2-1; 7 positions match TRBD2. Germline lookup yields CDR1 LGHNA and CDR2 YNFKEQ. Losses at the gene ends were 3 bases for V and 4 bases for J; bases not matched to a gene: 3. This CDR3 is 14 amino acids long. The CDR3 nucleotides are TGTGCCAGCAGCCAGTCGCGGGGGTACAATGAGCAGTTCTTC. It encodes CASSQSRGYNEQFF.

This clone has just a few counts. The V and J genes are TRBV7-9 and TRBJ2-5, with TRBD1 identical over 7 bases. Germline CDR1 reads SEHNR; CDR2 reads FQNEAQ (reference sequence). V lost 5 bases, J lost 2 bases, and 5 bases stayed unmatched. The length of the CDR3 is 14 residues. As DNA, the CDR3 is TGTGCCAGCAGCCCCTTGGACAGGCAAGAGACCCAGTACTTC. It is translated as CASSPLDRQETQYF.

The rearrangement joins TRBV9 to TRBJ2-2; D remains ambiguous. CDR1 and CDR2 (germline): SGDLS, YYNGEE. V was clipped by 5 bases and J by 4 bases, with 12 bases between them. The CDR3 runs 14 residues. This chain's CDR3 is CASRSLRGTGELFF. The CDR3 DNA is TGTGCCAGCAGATCCCTGCGCGGCACCGGGGAGCTGTTTTTT.

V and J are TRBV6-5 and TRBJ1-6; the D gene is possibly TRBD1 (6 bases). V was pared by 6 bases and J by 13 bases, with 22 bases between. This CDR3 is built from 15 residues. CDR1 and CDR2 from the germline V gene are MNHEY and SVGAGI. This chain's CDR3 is CASSRTAMDSKPLHF. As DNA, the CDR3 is TGTGCCAGCAGCCGAACCGCGATGGACAGCAAGCCCCTCCACTTT.

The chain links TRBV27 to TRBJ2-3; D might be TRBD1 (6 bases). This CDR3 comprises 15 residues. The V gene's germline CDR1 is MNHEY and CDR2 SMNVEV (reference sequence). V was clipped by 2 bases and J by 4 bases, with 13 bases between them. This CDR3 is CASSLGQRNSDTQYF. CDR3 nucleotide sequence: TGTGCCAGCAGTTTAGGACAGAGAAATTCAGATACGCAGTATTTT.

The CDR3 region has the DNA TGTGCCAGCAGCGCAGAGGACAGGAGTGGAAACACCATATATTTT. It encodes CASSAEDRSGNTIYF. The chain joins TRBV9 to TRBJ1-3, with TRBD1 matching 7 bases. There are 15 residues in the CDR3. J gave up 3 bases and V 3 bases, and 6 bases lay outside the gene matches. CDR1 SGDLS and CDR2 YYNGEE come from the germline V gene.

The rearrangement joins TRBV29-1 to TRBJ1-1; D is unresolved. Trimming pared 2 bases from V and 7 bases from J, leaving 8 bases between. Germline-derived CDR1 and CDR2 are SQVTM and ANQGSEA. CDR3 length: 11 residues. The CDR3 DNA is TGCAGCGTTGAACCCCGCGGTGAAGCTTTCTTT. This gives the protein CSVEPRGEAFF.

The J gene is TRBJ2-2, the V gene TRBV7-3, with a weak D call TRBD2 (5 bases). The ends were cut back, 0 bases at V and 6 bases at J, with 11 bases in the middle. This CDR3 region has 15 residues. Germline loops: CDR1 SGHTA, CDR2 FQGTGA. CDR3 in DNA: TGTGCCAGCAGCTTAACTTCTAGCTTGGCCGGGGAGCTGTTTTTT. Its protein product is CASSLTSSLAGELFF.

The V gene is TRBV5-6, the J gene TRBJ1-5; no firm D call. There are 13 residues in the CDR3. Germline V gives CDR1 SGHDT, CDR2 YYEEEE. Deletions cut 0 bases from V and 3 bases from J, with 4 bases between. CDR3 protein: CASSLGPNQPQHF. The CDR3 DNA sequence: TGTGCCAGCAGCTTGGGACCCAATCAGCCCCAGCATTTT.

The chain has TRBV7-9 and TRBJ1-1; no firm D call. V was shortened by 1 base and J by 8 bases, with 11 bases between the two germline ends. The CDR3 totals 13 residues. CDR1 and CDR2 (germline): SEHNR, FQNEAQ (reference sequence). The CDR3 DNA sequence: TGTGCCAGCAGCTTAGTCGGGTCCGGAGAAGCTTTCTTT. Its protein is CASSLVGSGEAFF.

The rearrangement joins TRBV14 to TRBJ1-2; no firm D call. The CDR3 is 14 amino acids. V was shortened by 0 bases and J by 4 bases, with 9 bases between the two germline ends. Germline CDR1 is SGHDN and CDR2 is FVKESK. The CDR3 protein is CASSQEIMSYGYTF. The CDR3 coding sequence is TGTGCCAGCAGCCAAGAAATAATGAGCTATGGCTACACCTTC.

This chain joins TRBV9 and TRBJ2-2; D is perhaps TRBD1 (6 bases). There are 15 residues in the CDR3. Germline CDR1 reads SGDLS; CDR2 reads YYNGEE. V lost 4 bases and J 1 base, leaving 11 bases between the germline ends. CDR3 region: CASSTSTGNTGELFF. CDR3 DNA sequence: TGTGCCAGCAGCACCTCGACAGGGAACACCGGGGAGCTGTTTTTT.

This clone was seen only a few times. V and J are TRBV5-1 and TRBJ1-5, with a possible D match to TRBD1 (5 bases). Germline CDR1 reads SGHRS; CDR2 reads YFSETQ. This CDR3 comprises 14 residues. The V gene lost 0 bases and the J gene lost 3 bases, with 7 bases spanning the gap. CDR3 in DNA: TGCGCCAGCAGCTTGGAGGGGACCAATCAGCCCCAGCATTTT. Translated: CASSLEGTNQPQHF.

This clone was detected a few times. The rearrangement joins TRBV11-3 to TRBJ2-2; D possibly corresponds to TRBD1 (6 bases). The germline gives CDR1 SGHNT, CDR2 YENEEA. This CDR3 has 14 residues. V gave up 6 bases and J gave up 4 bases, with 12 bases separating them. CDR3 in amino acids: CASRLQGSTGELFF. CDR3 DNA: TGTGCCAGCAGACTGCAGGGGTCCACCGGGGAGCTGTTTTTT.

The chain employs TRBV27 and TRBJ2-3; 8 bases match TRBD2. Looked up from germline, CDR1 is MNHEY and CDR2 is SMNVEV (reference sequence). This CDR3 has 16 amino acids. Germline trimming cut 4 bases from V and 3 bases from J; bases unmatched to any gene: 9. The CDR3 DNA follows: TGTGCCAGCAGTTCCACCGGGACTAGGACAACAGATACGCAGTATTTT. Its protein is CASSSTGTRTTDTQYF.